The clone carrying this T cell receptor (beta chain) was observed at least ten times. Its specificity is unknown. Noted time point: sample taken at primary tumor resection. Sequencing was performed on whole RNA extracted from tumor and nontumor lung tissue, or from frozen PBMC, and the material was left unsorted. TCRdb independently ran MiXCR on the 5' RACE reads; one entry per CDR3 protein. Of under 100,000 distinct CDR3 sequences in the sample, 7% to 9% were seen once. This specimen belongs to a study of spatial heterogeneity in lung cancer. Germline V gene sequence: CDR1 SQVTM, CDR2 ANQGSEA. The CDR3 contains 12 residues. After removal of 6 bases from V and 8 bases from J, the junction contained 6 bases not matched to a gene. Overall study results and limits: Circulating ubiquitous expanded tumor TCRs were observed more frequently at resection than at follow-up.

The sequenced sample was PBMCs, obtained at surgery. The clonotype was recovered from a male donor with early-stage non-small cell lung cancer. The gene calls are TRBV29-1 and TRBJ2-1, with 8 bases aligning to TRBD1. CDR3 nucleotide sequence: TGCAGCGTCGCCGGGACAGGCCATGAGCAGTTCTTC. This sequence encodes CSVAGTGHEQFF.